These 9 T cell receptor beta chains share one sample of origin, sequenced in a study of blood T cell repertoires in COVID-19. Here immunoSEQ multiplex PCR was the method, and the copy in TCRdb shows in-frame clones only, minus some. The sample contains some 70,000 clones, approximately 88% of which appear only once. What was sequenced was peripheral blood. The receptors were sampled from a woman in her 70s with acute or convalescent COVID-19.

The rearrangement uses TRBV5-4 and TRBJ2-7; 7 nucleotides agree with TRBD1. CDR3 length equals 13 residues. V gave up 3 bases and J gave up 7 bases; unmatched junction bases: 7. Germline V gene lookup returns CDR1 SGHNT and CDR2 YYREEE (reference sequence). CDR3 nucleotides: TGTGCCAGCAGCTCAAACAGGGGATGGGAGCAGTACTTC. Translation: CASSSNRGWEQYF.

The chain carries TRBV5-1 and TRBJ2-1; TRBD2 agrees at 10 bases. From germline, CDR1 is SGHRS and CDR2 YFSETQ. V was clipped by 0 bases and J by 4 bases; unmatched bases: 1. The CDR3 totals 15 residues. CDR3 sequence (DNA): TGCGCCAGCAGCTTGGCTAGCGGGGGTTACAATGAGCAGTTCTTC. This gives the protein CASSLASGGYNEQFF.

The table lists this clone with a count of one. This sequence joins TRBV18 and TRBJ2-3; TRBD2 matches at 10 bases. The CDR3 length is 19 residues. J was trimmed by 0 bases and V by 3 bases; bases with no gene match: 12. Germline V gives CDR1 KGHSH, CDR2 LQKENI. The DNA of the CDR3 is TGTGCCAGCTCACCTACATTAGGACTAGCGGAGGGGAGCACAGATACGCAGTATTTT. It is translated as CASSPTLGLAEGSTDTQYF.

V gene TRBV30 combines with J gene TRBJ2-3; 8 bases align to TRBD1. The CDR3 spans 15 residues. The ends lost 1 base at V and 4 bases at J; junction bases unmatched: 7. Germline loops: CDR1 GTSNPN, CDR2 SVGIG (reference sequence). The CDR3 DNA follows: TGTGCCTGGAGTGATATCAGGGGGCGACCAGATACGCAGTATTTT. Its protein is CAWSDIRGRPDTQYF.

V is TRBV6-2 or TRBV6-3 and J is TRBJ1-5; D call uncertain. V was clipped by 5 bases and J by 7 bases, with 6 bases between them. This CDR3 comprises 11 residues. Germline CDR1 MNHEY, CDR2 SVGEGT. The CDR3 reads CASSGGQPQHF. In DNA, the CDR3 is TGTGCCAGCAGTGGTGGCCAGCCCCAGCATTTT.

CDR3 DNA: TGTGCCAGTAGTATTCCAGGGTCCCATGAGCAGTTCTTC. Translating it yields CASSIPGSHEQFF. V usage is TRBV19 and J usage is TRBJ2-1; perhaps TRBD1 as D (5 bases). This CDR3 is 13 amino acids long. Germline V gives CDR1 LNHDA, CDR2 SQIVND (reference sequence). The V and J ends lost 3 bases and 8 bases respectively, with 11 bases between them.

The rearrangement joins TRBV27 to TRBJ1-5; D possibly corresponds to TRBD1 (5 bases). V lost 2 bases and J lost 7, with 6 bases in between. The CDR3 has 12 residues. Germline CDR1 MNHEY, CDR2 SMNVEV (reference sequence). The CDR3 here is CASSLGGQPQHF. The CDR3 nucleotides are TGTGCCAGCAGTTTAGGGGGGCAGCCCCAGCATTTT.

This sequence joins TRBV7-2 and TRBJ2-3, with D maybe TRBD1 (6 bases). Between the trimmed V and J ends, which lost 2 bases and 6 bases, there was a span of 15 bases. In germline, CDR1 is SGHTA, CDR2 FQGNSA. The CDR3 contains 15 residues. This CDR3 is CASSLYQQGRDTQYF. DNA of the CDR3: TGTGCCAGCAGCTTATACCAACAGGGTAGGGATACGCAGTATTTT.

On this clone itself: Distinct nucleotide sequences in the sample also encode this CDR3. The chain recombines TRBV5-1 with TRBJ1-4; D possibly corresponds to TRBD1 (5 bases). V lost 0 bases, J lost 7 bases, and 10 bases lay in between. The CDR3 extends over 14 amino acids. Germline lookup yields CDR1 SGHRS and CDR2 YFSETQ. The CDR3 here is CASSLGQGSEKLFF. In nucleotides, the CDR3 is TGCGCCAGCAGCTTGGGGCAGGGTAGTGAAAAACTGTTTTTT.